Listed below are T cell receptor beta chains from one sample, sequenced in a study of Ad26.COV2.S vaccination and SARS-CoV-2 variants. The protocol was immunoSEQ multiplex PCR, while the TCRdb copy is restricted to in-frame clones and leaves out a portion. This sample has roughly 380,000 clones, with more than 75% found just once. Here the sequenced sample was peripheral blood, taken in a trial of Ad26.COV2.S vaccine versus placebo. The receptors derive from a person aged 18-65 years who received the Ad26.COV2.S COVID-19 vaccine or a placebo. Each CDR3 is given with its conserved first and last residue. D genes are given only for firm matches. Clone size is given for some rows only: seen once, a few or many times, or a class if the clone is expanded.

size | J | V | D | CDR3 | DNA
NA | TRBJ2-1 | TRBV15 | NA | CATSSTFNEQFF | TGTGCCACCAGCAGTACCTTCAATGAGCAGTTCTTC
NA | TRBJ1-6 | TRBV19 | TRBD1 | CASSRQGASSYNSPLHF | TGTGCCAGTAGCCGACAGGGGGCGAGCTCCTATAATTCACCCCTCCACTTT
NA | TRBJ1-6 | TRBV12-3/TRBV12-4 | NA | CASSSGGGKPLHF | TGTGCCAGCTCTTCCGGAGGGGGAAAGCCCCTCCACTTT
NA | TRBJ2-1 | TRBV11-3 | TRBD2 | CASSLKAGGPRNEQFF | TGTGCCAGCAGCTTGAAGGCGGGGGGGCCACGGAATGAGCAGTTCTTC
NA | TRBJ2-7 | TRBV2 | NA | CASRGDQGPSHF | TGTGCCAGCAGGGGGGATCAGGGCCCATCGCACTTC
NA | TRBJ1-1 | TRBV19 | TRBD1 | CASRMDRGHPEAFF | TGTGCCAGCAGGATGGACAGGGGGCATCCTGAAGCTTTCTTT
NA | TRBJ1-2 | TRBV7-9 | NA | CASSLEVGDYGYTF | TGTGCCAGCAGCTTAGAGGTGGGGGACTATGGCTACACCTTC
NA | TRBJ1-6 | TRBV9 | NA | CASSRGPPDSPLHF | TGTGCCAGCTCTCGGGGCCCCCCGGATTCACCCCTCCACTTT
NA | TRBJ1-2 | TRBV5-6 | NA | CASSLVRRGGYTF | TGTGCCAGCAGCTTGGTCCGGAGGGGTGGCTACACCTTC
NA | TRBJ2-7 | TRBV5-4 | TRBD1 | CASSPGQGDSYEQYF | TGTGCCAGCAGCCCGGGACAGGGGGACTCCTACGAGCAGTACTTC
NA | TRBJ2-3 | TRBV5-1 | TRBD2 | CASSILAGGSTDTQYF | TGCGCCAGCAGCATACTAGCGGGGGGGAGCACAGATACGCAGTATTTT
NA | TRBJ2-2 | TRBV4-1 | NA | CASSQEEVPGELFF | TGCGCCAGCAGCCAAGAGGAAGTCCCCGGGGAGCTGTTTTTT
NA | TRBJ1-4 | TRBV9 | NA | CASSVAATNEKLFF | TGTGCCAGCAGCGTAGCCGCAACTAATGAAAAACTGTTTTTT
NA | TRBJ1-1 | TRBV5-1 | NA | CASSLSVGYSEAFF | TGCGCCAGCAGCTTGTCCGTGGGGTACTCGGAAGCTTTCTTT
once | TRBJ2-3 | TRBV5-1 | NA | CASSLTGKSTDTQYF | TGCGCCAGCAGCTTGACAGGAAAGAGCACAGATACGCAGTATTTT
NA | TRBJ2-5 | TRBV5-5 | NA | CASSLVGLDSLETQYF | TGTGCCAGCAGCTTGGTGGGGTTAGACAGCTTAGAGACCCAGTACTTC
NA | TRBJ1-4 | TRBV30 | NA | CAWGRQFLREKLFF | TGTGCCTGGGGTAGACAGTTCCTCAGGGAAAAACTGTTTTTT
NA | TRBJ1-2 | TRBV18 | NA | CASSPEGVGSHGYTF | TGTGCCAGCTCACCCGAGGGGGTAGGGAGCCATGGCTACACCTTC
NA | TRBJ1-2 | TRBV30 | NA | CAWSVKGGYGYTF | TGTGCCTGGAGTGTAAAAGGGGGCTATGGCTACACCTTC
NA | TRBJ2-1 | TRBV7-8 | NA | CASSLVEAWYEQFF | TGTGCCAGCAGCTTAGTGGAGGCTTGGTATGAGCAGTTCTTC
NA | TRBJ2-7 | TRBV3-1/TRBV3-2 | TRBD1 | CASSQVTGIYEQYF | TGTGCCAGCAGCCAAGTGACAGGGATCTACGAGCAGTACTTC
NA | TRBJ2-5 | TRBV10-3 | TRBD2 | CAISSGEGQETQYF | TGTGCCATCAGTTCGGGGGAGGGTCAAGAGACCCAGTACTTC
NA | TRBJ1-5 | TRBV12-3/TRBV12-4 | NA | CASTLGINQPQHF | TGTGCCAGCACACTGGGGATTAATCAGCCCCAGCATTTT
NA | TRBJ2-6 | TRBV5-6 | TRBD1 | CASSSDRDNVLTF | TGTGCCAGCAGCTCCGACAGGGACAACGTCCTGACTTTC